The rows below give T cell receptor beta chains drawn from one sample of a study of long-term antiretroviral therapy in people with HIV. This table comes from immunoSEQ multiplex PCR, and its TCRdb copy is limited to in-frame clones, with some not included. Of about 17,000 clones listed, about 86% were seen once; the top ten hold roughly 8.6%. The material sequenced was unsorted PBMCs, taken 0.3 years before starting antiretroviral therapy. Every receptor here comes from a man aged 50-59 years with HIV. The CDR3 runs from the conserved cysteine through the conserved F or W. The D gene is left open where the match is weak. Some rows mark clone size as missing; the rest say once, few, many or name a class of expanded clone.

clone_size	j_call	d_call	v_call	cdr3_aa	cdr3_nt
NA	TRBJ2-7	NA	TRBV7-2	CASSLAGDEQYF	TGTGCCAGCAGCTTAGCTGGGGACGAGCAGTACTTC
NA	TRBJ2-7	NA	TRBV28	CASSLSDLSHEQYF	TGTGCCAGCAGTTTGTCGGACCTCTCCCACGAGCAGTACTTC
once	TRBJ2-1	TRBD1	TRBV25-1	CASSQGTVNEQFF	TGTGCCAGCAGCCAAGGGACAGTCAATGAGCAGTTCTTC
NA	TRBJ2-2	NA	TRBV7-2	CASSNRASTGELFF	TGTGCCAGCAGCAACAGGGCCAGCACCGGGGAGCTGTTTTTT
few	TRBJ1-5	NA	TRBV28	CASSLVSNQPQHF	TGTGCCAGCAGTTTGGTGAGCAATCAGCCCCAGCATTTT
NA	TRBJ2-1	TRBD2	TRBV5-1	CASSPGLAGGNNEQFF	TGCGCCAGCAGCCCCGGACTAGCGGGGGGTAACAATGAGCAGTTCTTC
NA	TRBJ2-7	TRBD1	TRBV11-1	CASGTGTGYEQYF	TGTGCCAGCGGCACCGGGACAGGATACGAGCAGTACTTC
NA	TRBJ2-7	NA	TRBV28	CASKTGTEIYEQYF	TGTGCCAGCAAAACCGGGACGGAGATCTACGAGCAGTACTTC
NA	TRBJ2-7	NA	TRBV6-5	CASRRDLSYEQYF	TGTGCCAGCAGACGGGACCTCTCCTACGAGCAGTACTTC
NA	TRBJ2-1	NA	TRBV28	CASSLGPSSYNEQFF	TGTGCCAGCAGTTTGGGGCCCAGCTCCTACAATGAGCAGTTCTTC
NA	TRBJ2-7	TRBD2	TRBV6-6	CASRSQRESSYEQYF	TGTGCCAGCAGGAGTCAGCGGGAGAGTTCCTACGAGCAGTACTTC
NA	TRBJ2-2	NA	TRBV4-1	CASSQEGRDTGELFF	TGCGCCAGCAGCCAAGAGGGCAGGGACACCGGGGAGCTGTTTTTT
few	TRBJ1-5	NA	TRBV19	CASSTTGRLNQPQHF	TGTGCCAGTAGCACCACGGGCCGACTCAATCAGCCCCAGCATTTT
NA	TRBJ2-7	TRBD2	TRBV18	CASSLDGRGSYEQYF	TGTGCCAGCTCACTAGACGGGAGGGGGTCCTACGAGCAGTACTTC
NA	TRBJ2-5	NA	TRBV19	CASSMGLGQETQYF	TGTGCCAGTAGTATGGGGCTGGGGCAAGAGACCCAGTACTTC
few	TRBJ2-7	NA	TRBV4-3	CASSQVRVDISYEQYF	TGCGCCAGCAGCCAAGTGCGGGTCGACATCTCCTACGAGCAGTACTTC
NA	TRBJ2-7	NA	TRBV14	CASSQGVGPYEQYF	TGTGCCAGCAGCCAAGGTGTCGGACCGTACGAGCAGTACTTC
NA	TRBJ1-1	NA	TRBV19	CASSTGQYTEAFF	TGTGCCAGTAGTACGGGCCAGTACACTGAAGCTTTCTTT